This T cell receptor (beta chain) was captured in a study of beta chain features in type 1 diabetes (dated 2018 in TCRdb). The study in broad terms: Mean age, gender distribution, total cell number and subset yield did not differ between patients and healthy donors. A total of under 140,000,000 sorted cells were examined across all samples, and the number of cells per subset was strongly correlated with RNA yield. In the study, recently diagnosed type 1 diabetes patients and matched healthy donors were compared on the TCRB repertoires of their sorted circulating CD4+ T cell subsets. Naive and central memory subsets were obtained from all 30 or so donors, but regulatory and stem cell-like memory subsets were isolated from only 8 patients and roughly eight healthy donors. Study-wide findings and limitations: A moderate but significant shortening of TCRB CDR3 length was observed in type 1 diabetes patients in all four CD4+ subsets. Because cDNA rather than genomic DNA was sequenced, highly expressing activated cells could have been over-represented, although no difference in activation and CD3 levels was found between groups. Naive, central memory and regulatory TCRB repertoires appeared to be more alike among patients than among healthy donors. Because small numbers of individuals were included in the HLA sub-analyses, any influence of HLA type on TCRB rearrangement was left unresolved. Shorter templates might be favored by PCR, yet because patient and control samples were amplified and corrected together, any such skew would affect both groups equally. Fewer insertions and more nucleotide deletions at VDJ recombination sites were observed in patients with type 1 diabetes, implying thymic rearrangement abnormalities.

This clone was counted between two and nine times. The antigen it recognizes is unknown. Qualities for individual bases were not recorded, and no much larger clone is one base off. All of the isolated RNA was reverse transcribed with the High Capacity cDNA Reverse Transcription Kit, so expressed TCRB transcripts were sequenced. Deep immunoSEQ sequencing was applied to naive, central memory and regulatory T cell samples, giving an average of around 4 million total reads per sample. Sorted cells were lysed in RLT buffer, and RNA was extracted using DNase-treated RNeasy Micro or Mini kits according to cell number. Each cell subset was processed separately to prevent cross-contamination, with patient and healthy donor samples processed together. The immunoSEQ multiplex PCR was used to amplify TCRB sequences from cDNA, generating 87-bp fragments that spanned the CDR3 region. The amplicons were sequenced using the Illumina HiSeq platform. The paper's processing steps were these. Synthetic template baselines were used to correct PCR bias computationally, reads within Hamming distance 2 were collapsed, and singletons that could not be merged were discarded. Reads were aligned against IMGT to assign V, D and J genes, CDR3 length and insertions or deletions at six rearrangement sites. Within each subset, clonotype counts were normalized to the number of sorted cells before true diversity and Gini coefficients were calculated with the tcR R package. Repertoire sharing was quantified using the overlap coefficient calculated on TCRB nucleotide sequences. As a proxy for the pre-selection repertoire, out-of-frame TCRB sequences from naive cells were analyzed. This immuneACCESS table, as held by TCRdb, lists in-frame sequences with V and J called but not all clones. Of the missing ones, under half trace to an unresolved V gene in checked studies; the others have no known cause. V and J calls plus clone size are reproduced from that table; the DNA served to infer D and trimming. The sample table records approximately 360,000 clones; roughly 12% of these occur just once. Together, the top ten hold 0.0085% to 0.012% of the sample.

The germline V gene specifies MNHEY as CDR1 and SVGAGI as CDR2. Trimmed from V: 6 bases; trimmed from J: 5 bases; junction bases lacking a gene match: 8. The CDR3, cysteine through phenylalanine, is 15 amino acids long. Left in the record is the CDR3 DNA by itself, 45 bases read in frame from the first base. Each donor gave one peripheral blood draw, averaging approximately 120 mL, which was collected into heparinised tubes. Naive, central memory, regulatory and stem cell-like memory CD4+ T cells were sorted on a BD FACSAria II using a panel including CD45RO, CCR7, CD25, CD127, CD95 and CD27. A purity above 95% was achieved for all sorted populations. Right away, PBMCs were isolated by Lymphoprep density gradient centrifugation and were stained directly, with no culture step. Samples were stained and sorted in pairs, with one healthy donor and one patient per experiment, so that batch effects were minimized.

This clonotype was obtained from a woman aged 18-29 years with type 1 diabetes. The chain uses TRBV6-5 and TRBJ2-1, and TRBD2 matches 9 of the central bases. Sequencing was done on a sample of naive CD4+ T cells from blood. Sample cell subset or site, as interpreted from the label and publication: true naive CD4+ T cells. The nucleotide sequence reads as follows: TGTGCCAGCAGGAGGAGCGGGGGGCCGAACAATGAGCAGTTCTTC. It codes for CASRRSGGPNNEQFF.